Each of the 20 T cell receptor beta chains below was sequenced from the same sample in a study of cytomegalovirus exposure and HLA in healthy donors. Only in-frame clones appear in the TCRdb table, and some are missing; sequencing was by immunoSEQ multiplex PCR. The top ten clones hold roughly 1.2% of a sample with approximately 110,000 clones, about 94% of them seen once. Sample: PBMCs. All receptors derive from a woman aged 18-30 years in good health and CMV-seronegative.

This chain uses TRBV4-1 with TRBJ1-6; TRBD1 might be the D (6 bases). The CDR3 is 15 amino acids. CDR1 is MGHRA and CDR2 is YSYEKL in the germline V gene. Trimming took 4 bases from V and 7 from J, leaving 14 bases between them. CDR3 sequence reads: CASSREGGGNSPLHF. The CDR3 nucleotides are TGCGCCAGCAGCCGGGAAGGGGGGGGAAATTCACCCCTCCACTTT.

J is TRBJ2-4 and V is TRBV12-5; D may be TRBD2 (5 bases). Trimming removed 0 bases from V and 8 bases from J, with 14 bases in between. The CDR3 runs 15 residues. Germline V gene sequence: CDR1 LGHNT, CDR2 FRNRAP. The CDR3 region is CASGLVWTGKDIQYF. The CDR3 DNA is TGTGCTAGTGGTTTGGTCTGGACGGGGAAAGACATTCAGTACTTC.

Here the CDR3 DNA reads TGTGCCAGTCAACCTACGGGACTAGGCGCTCCCGCCTACAATGAGCAGTTCTTC. This codes for CASQPTGLGAPAYNEQFF. The V gene is TRBV19, the J gene TRBJ2-1; 8 nucleotides align to TRBD2. Germline trimming cut 8 bases from V and 2 bases from J; bases unmatched to any gene: 17. Looked up from germline, CDR1 is LNHDA and CDR2 is SQIVND (reference sequence). CDR3 length equals 18 residues.

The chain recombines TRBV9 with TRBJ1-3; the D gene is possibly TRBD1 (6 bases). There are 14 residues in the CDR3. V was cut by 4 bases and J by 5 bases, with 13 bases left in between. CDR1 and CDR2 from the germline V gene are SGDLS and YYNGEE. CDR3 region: CASSNRDIRNTIYF. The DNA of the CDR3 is TGTGCCAGCAGCAACCGGGACATCAGAAACACCATATATTTT.

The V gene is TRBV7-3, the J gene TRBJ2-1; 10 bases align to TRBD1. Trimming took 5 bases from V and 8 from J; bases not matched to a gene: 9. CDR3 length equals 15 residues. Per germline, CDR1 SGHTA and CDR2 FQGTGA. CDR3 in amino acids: CASSPGQGEVDEQFF. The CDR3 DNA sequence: TGTGCCAGCAGCCCAGGACAGGGGGAGGTCGATGAGCAGTTCTTC.

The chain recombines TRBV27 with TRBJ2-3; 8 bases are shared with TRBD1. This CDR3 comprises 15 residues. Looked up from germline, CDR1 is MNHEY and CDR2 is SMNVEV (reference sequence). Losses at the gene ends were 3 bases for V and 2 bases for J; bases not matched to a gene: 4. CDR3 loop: CASSLPGGLTDTQYF. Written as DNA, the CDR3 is TGTGCCAGCAGTTTGCCAGGGGGCCTCACAGATACGCAGTATTTT.

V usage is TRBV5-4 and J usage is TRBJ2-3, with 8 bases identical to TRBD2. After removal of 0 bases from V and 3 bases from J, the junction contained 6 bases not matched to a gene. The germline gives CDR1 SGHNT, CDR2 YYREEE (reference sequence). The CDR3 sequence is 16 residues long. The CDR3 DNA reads TGTGCCAGCAGCTTGGGTCGGGGGGGCCGTACAGATACGCAGTATTTT. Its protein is CASSLGRGGRTDTQYF.

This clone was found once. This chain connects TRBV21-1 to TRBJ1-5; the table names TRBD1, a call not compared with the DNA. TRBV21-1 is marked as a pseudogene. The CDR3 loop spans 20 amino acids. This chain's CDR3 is CASSKVFKGQELVSHQPQHF. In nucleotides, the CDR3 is TGTGCCAGCAGCAAAGTTTTCAAGGGGCAGGAGTTAGTTAGCCATCAGCCCCAGCATTTT.

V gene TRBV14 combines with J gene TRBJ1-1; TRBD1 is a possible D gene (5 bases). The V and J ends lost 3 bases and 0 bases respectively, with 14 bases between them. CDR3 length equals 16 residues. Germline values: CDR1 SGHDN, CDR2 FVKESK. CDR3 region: CASSQERGRLNTEAFF. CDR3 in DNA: TGTGCCAGCAGCCAGGAGCGGGGCAGGTTGAACACTGAAGCTTTCTTT.

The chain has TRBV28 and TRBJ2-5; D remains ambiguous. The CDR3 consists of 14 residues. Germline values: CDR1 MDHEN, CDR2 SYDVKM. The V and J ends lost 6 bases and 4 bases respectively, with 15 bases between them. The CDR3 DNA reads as TGTGCCAGCAGCCCGGTTAGTATCGGAGAGACCCAGTACTTC. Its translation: CASSPVSIGETQYF.

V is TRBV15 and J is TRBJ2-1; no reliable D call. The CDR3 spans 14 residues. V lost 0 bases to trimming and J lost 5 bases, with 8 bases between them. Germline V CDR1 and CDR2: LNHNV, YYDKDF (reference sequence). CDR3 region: CATSREYINNEQFF. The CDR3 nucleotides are TGTGCCACCAGCAGAGAGTACATTAACAATGAGCAGTTCTTC.

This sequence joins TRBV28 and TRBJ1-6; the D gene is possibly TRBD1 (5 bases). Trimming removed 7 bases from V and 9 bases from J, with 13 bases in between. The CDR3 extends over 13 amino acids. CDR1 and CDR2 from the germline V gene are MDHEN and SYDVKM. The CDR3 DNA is TGTGCCAGCACGCTCGGGGGAGTTTCACCCCTCCACTTT. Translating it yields CASTLGGVSPLHF.

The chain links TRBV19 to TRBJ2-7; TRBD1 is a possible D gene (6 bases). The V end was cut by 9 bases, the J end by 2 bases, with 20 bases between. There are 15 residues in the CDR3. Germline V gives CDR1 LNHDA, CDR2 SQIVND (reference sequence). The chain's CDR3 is CASKDSIHLPYEQYF. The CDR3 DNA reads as TGTGCCAGCAAGGACAGCATCCACCTTCCCTACGAGCAGTACTTC.

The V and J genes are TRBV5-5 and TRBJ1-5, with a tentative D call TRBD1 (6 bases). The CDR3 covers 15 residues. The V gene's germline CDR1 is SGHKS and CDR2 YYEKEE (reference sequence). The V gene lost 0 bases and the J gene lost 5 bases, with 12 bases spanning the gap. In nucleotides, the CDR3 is TGTGCCAGCAGCTTGGTTGGACAGCTTGATCAGCCCCAGCATTTT. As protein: CASSLVGQLDQPQHF.

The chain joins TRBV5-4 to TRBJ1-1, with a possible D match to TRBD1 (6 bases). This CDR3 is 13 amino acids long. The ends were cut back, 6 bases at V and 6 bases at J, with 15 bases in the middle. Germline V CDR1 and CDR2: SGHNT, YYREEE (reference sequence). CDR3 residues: CASTRDIFPEAFF. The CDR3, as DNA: TGTGCCAGCACCCGGGACATCTTCCCTGAAGCTTTCTTT.

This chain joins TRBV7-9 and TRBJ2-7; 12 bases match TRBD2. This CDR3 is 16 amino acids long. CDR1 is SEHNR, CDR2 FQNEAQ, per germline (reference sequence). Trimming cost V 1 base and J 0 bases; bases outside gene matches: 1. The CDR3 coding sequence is TGTGCCAGCAGCTTAGGGACTAGCGGGGTCTCCTACGAGCAGTACTTC. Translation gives CASSLGTSGVSYEQYF.

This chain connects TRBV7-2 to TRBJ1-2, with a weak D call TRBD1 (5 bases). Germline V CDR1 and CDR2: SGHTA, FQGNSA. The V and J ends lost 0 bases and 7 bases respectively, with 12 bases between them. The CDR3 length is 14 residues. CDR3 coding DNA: TGTGCCAGCAGCTTAGCGCCGGGGGGAAGTGGCTACACCTTC. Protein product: CASSLAPGGSGYTF.

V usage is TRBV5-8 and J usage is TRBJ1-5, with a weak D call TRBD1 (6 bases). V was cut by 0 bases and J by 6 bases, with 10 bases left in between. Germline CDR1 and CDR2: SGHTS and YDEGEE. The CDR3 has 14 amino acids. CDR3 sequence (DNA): TGTGCCAGCAGCTTGGGAGGGGGTAGTCAGCCCCAGCATTTT. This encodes CASSLGGGSQPQHF.

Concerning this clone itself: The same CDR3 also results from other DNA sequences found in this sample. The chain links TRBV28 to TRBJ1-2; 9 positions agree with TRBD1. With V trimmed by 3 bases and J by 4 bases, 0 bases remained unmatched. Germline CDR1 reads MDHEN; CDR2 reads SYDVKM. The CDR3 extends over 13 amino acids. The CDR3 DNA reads TGTGCCAGCAGTTTGGACAGGGGCTATGGCTACACCTTC. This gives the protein CASSLDRGYGYTF.

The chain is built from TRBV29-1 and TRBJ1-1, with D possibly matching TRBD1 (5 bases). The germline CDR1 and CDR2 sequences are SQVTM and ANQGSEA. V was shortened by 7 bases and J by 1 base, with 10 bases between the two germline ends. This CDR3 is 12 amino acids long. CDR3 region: CSGTLGNTEAFF. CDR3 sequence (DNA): TGCAGCGGGACATTGGGGAACACTGAAGCTTTCTTT.